Following are 30 T cell receptor beta chains from one sample sequenced in a study of T-cell memory formation after mild COVID-19. TCRdb ran MiXCR on the 5' RACE reads and lists one entry per CDR3 protein. Among about 620,000 distinct CDR3 sequences listed, roughly 18% were seen once. Sequenced input: PBMCs or a T cell subset sorted from them (not recorded which). The source of these receptors is an adult woman who had mild COVID-19 (a few samples of this study predate the infection). Cell type and time point are not known.

The J gene is TRBJ2-7, the V gene TRBV9; D gene uncertain. Germline CDR1 is SGDLS and CDR2 is YYNGEE. V was shortened by 1 base and J by 5 bases, with 10 bases between the two germline ends. The CDR3 is 13 residues long. The DNA of the CDR3 is TGTGCCAGCAGCGTATCGGATAGCCACGAGCAGTACTTC. Translating it yields CASSVSDSHEQYF.

The chain has TRBV7-2 and TRBJ1-4; no clear D gene. Germline assignment: CDR1 SGHTA and CDR2 FQGNSA. The CDR3 is 12 residues long. V lost 3 bases and J 6 bases, leaving 5 bases between the germline ends. The CDR3 is CASSFFDEKLFF. The DNA of the CDR3 is TGTGCCAGCAGCTTCTTTGATGAAAAACTGTTTTTT.

This clonotype appeared a few times. V gene TRBV7-9 combines with J gene TRBJ1-1; 10 nucleotides line up with TRBD1. The CDR3 extends over 16 amino acids. The germline gives CDR1 SEHNR, CDR2 FQNEAQ (reference sequence). Trimming removed 7 bases from V and 11 bases from J; junction bases left unmatched: 19. The DNA of the CDR3 is TGTGCCAGCACCTATCTTCCGACAGGGGGCAAAGTGGGGGCTTTCTTT. Translation: CASTYLPTGGKVGAFF. Supplemented by reference TRBV7-9 and TRBJ1-1, the full variable domain reads DTGVSQNPRHKITKRGQNVTFRCDPISEHNRLYWYRQTLGQGPEFLTYFQNEAQLEKSRLLSDRFSAERPKGSFSTLEIQRTEQGDSAMYLCASTYLPTGGKVGAFFGQGTRLTVV.

The rearrangement joins TRBV4-1 to TRBJ2-7; D call uncertain. Between the trimmed V and J ends, which lost 1 base and 4 bases, there was a span of 8 bases. The germline V gene has CDR1 MGHRA and CDR2 YSYEKL. The CDR3 is 13 residues long. The CDR3 sequence: CASSQGLLYEQYF. For the CDR3, the DNA is TGCGCCAGCAGCCAAGGTCTTCTTTACGAGCAGTACTTC.

This clonotype was recorded a few times. The V call is TRBV6-2 or TRBV6-3, the J call TRBJ2-1; TRBD1 matches 10 bases. Losses at the gene ends were 8 bases for V and 12 bases for J; bases not matched to a gene: 10. The germline gives CDR1 MNHEY, CDR2 SVGEGT. CDR3 length: 13 residues. The DNA for the CDR3 is TGTGCCAGCGGACGACAGGGGGCACGCGGGCAGTTCTTC. This gives the protein CASGRQGARGQFF.

The chain joins TRBV6-2 or TRBV6-3 to TRBJ1-5; no clear D gene. The CDR3 contains 14 residues. V lost 7 bases and J lost 1, with 11 bases in between. Germline V gives CDR1 MNHEY, CDR2 SVGEGT. CDR3 nucleotide sequence: TGTGCCAGCACCCTAGGAGTGAGCAATCAGCCCCAGCATTTT. This gives the protein CASTLGVSNQPQHF.

This clonotype was picked up many times. This rearrangement joins TRBV24-1 to TRBJ2-1; 9 bases match TRBD2. J lost 6 bases, V lost 1 base, and 9 bases had no gene match. The CDR3 extends over 17 amino acids. Germline assignment: CDR1 KGHDR and CDR2 SFDVKD. The CDR3 region has the DNA TGTGCCACCAGTGATTTCCCTATAGCGGGGGAAGGCAATGAGCAGTTCTTC. This sequence encodes CATSDFPIAGEGNEQFF.

This chain uses TRBV5-6 with TRBJ2-2; 10 bases are shared with TRBD1. V shed 3 bases, J shed 5 bases, and the junction held 7 bases outside the gene matches. CDR1 is SGHDT and CDR2 is YYEEEE in the germline V gene. The CDR3 has 16 amino acids. CDR3 DNA: TGTGCCAGCAGCTCGTCGGGACAGGGGAAAACCGGGGAGCTGTTTTTT. Protein product: CASSSSGQGKTGELFF.

The genes are TRBV9 and TRBJ2-7, with D possibly called TRBD1 or TRBD2 (5 bases each). Germline lookup yields CDR1 SGDLS and CDR2 YYNGEE. The CDR3 runs 14 residues. Trimming took 4 bases from V and 2 from J, leaving 13 bases between them. The CDR3 DNA is TGTGCCAGCAGCCCAGGGACGTTACCCTACGAGCAGTACTTC. Its translation: CASSPGTLPYEQYF.

In its sample, this clonotype was seen a few times. This sequence joins TRBV29-1 and TRBJ2-3, with 7 bases fitting TRBD2. The germline V gene encodes CDR1 SQVTM and CDR2 ANQGSEA. The CDR3 length is 15 residues. V gave up 0 bases and J gave up 5 bases; unmatched junction bases: 8. The CDR3 DNA sequence: TGCAGCGTTGAAGATCGGGGGGAGAGGTTAGATACGCAGTATTTT. This codes for CSVEDRGERLDTQYF.

Only a few counts were recorded for this clonotype. V is TRBV5-1 and J is TRBJ2-6; 7 bases map to TRBD2. Looked up from germline, CDR1 is SGHRS and CDR2 is YFSETQ. This CDR3 comprises 20 residues. The V segment lost 1 base and the J segment 0 bases; nucleotides outside the gene matches: 13. The DNA for the CDR3 is TGCGCCAGCAGCTTGCGTGGCCAGCGGGGTGGACTCTCTGGGGCCAACGTCCTGACTTTC. Encoded protein: CASSLRGQRGGLSGANVLTF. The full variable domain, its missing parts supplied by reference TRBV5-1 and TRBJ2-6, is KAGVTQTPRYLIKTRGQQVTLSCSPISGHRSVSWYQQTPGQGLQFLFEYFSETQRNKGNFPGRFSGRQFSNSRSEMNVSTLELGDSALYLCASSLRGQRGGLSGANVLTFGAGSRLTVL.

This chain joins TRBV2 and TRBJ2-7; possible D gene TRBD2, 5 bases. Germline loops: CDR1 SNHLY, CDR2 FYNNEI. CDR3 length: 12 amino acids. V was cut by 7 bases and J by 5 bases, with 12 bases left in between. CDR3 in amino acids: CASTYEGHEQYF. The CDR3 nucleotides are TGTGCCAGCACCTACGAGGGCCACGAGCAGTACTTC.

This clonotype has only a few counts. The chain employs TRBV10-3 and TRBJ2-1; no definite D call. The V end was cut by 4 bases, the J end by 4 bases, with 5 bases between. CDR1 is ENHRY and CDR2 is SYGVKD in the germline V gene. The CDR3 has 12 residues. The CDR3 nucleotides read TGTGCCATCAGTGGCCTTTACAATGAGCAGTTCTTC. Translating gives CAISGLYNEQFF.

In its sample, this clonotype was seen a few times. This chain joins TRBV10-3 and TRBJ2-7; 9 nucleotides align to TRBD1. The CDR3 consists of 16 residues. V shed 0 bases, J shed 3 bases, and the junction held 6 bases outside the gene matches. Germline V CDR1 and CDR2: ENHRY, SYGVKD. CDR3 coding DNA: TGTGCCATCAGTGAGTCGTGGGGACAGGGCTTCTACGAGCAGTACTTC. This encodes CAISESWGQGFYEQYF.

The V gene is TRBV20-1, the J gene TRBJ1-3; maybe TRBD1 (5 bases). This CDR3 is 15 amino acids long. Between the trimmed V and J ends, which lost 3 bases and 0 bases, there was a span of 12 bases. Germline V gene lookup returns CDR1 DFQATT and CDR2 SNEGSKA (reference sequence). This CDR3 is CSASGRASSGNTIYF. As DNA, the CDR3 is TGCAGTGCTAGCGGCAGGGCCTCCTCTGGAAACACCATATATTTT.

The chain joins TRBV24-1 to TRBJ2-3; 9 nucleotides line up with TRBD2. The V segment lost 0 bases and the J segment 4 bases; nucleotides outside the gene matches: 7. CDR1 is KGHDR and CDR2 is SFDVKD in the germline V gene. The CDR3 runs to 17 residues. The CDR3 reads CATSDLGSGRSADTQYF. The DNA of the CDR3 is TGTGCCACCAGTGATTTGGGTAGCGGGAGATCTGCAGATACGCAGTATTTT.

This clonotype was detected only a few times. The chain joins TRBV9 to TRBJ2-7; D perhaps matches TRBD2 (5 bases). The V and J ends lost 0 bases and 2 bases respectively, with 12 bases between them. The CDR3 is made up of 15 amino acids. Germline values: CDR1 SGDLS, CDR2 YYNGEE. Here the CDR3 DNA reads TGTGCCAGCAGCGTAGGGGCGGGTACGGCCTACGAGCAGTACTTC. Its protein product is CASSVGAGTAYEQYF.

In this sample, this clonotype turned up a few times. The chain links TRBV5-6 to TRBJ2-7; D may match TRBD1 or TRBD2 (5 bases each). This CDR3 has 13 amino acids. Trimming removed 2 bases at V and 5 bases at J, with 11 bases between. Germline V gene data show CDR1 as SGHDT and CDR2 as YYEEEE. CDR3 sequence: CASSFGTPDEQYF. In nucleotides, the CDR3 is TGTGCCAGCAGCTTCGGGACCCCCGACGAGCAGTACTTC.

This clonotype has only a few counts. This chain joins TRBV10-3 and TRBJ2-1, with 8 bases fitting TRBD1. With V trimmed by 3 bases and J by 1 base, 11 bases remained unmatched. CDR3 length: 18 residues. Germline CDR1 is ENHRY and CDR2 is SYGVKD. In DNA form, the CDR3 reads TGTGCCATCAGTGACGTCAGGGGGCGCGATCGTTCCTACAATGAGCAGTTCTTC. This codes for CAISDVRGRDRSYNEQFF.

The gene calls are TRBV24-1 and TRBJ2-4; 12 positions agree with TRBD1. CDR3 length equals 16 residues. Per the germline V gene, CDR1 is KGHDR and CDR2 is SFDVKD. Losses at the gene ends were 2 bases for V and 7 bases for J; bases not matched to a gene: 5. The CDR3: CATSDSRDRGRNIQYF. The CDR3 region has the DNA TGTGCCACCAGTGATTCCCGGGACAGGGGGCGGAACATTCAGTACTTC.

This clonotype appeared a few times. The rearrangement joins TRBV11-2 to TRBJ1-5; the D is unclear. Germline CDR1 SGHAT, CDR2 FQNNGV. The V gene lost 6 bases and the J gene lost 5 bases, with 11 bases spanning the gap. CDR3 length: 13 amino acids. Written as DNA, the CDR3 is TGTGCCAGCAGTTCCCGGTCCGATCAGCCCCAGCATTTT. Encoded protein: CASSSRSDQPQHF.

The gene calls are TRBV20-1 and TRBJ1-5, with D perhaps matching TRBD1 (5 bases). Trimming cost V 5 bases and J 7 bases, with 15 bases left between them. There are 13 residues in the CDR3. The germline gives CDR1 DFQATT, CDR2 SNEGSKA (reference sequence). The CDR3 nucleotides read TGCAGTGCTCCCTCTGTGGGGGAACAGCCCCAGCATTTT. Translation gives CSAPSVGEQPQHF.

The chain is built from TRBV3-1 and TRBJ1-2, with D possibly matching TRBD1 (6 bases). The CDR3 sequence is 14 residues long. The V and J ends lost 4 bases and 2 bases respectively, with 11 bases between them. Germline V gives CDR1 LGHDT, CDR2 YNNKEL (reference sequence). The DNA of the CDR3 is TGTGCCAGCAGCCCACCGGGACACAACTATGGCTACACCTTC. This translates into CASSPPGHNYGYTF.

The chain joins TRBV6-1 to TRBJ1-5; D uncertain. The germline CDR1 and CDR2 sequences are MNHNS and SASEGT. The V end was cut by 2 bases, the J end by 5 bases, with 10 bases between. The CDR3 length is 14 residues. Here the CDR3 DNA reads TGTGCCAGCAGTGAACCCATCGGAGATCAGCCCCAGCATTTT. Residues: CASSEPIGDQPQHF.

This clonotype has just a few counts. The rearrangement uses TRBV7-9 and TRBJ1-4; the match to TRBD1 covers 7 bases. There are 14 residues in the CDR3. Germline lookup yields CDR1 SEHNR and CDR2 FQNEAQ (reference sequence). The J segment lost 6 bases and the V segment lost 6 bases, leaving 7 bases of the junction unmatched. CDR3 in DNA: TGTGCCAGCAGTTTTACAGGGGAAGATGAAAAACTGTTTTTT. Protein product: CASSFTGEDEKLFF.

Comment on this clonotype: This clone may be a read error of a much larger clone one base away. This rearrangement joins TRBV7-3 to TRBJ1-1; TRBD1 matches 7 bases. CDR3 length equals 13 residues. V was pared by 5 bases and J by 4 bases, with 4 bases of the junction left unmatched. CDR1 SGHTA and CDR2 FQGTGA come from the germline V gene. This CDR3 is CASSTTGTTEAFF. The CDR3 nucleotides are TGTGCCAGCAGCACGACAGGGACCACTGAAGCTTTCTTT.

The V gene is TRBV20-1, the J gene TRBJ2-1; D may correspond to TRBD1 or TRBD2 (5 bases each). Germline lookup yields CDR1 DFQATT and CDR2 SNEGSKA (reference sequence). V gave up 2 bases and J gave up 6 bases, with 17 bases separating them. This CDR3 has 15 residues. In DNA, the CDR3 is TGCAGTGCTAGACGGGGCGAGAATGTTGGCAATGAGCAGTTCTTC. Amino acids: CSARRGENVGNEQFF.

This clonotype was found many times. This chain joins TRBV4-3 and TRBJ1-2, with 7 bases aligning to TRBD1. CDR3 length: 15 amino acids. Unmatched junction bases numbered 6, after V lost 0 bases and J lost 5 bases. Per germline, CDR1 LGHNA and CDR2 YSLEER. In DNA form, the CDR3 reads TGCGCCAGCAGCCAAGATCTAAGGGGACAGTATGGCTACACCTTC. Protein sequence: CASSQDLRGQYGYTF.

The chain carries TRBV19 and TRBJ1-5; a weak D match, TRBD1 (6 bases). The V end lost 6 bases, the J end lost 7 bases, and 22 bases lay between the germline ends. Germline CDR1 is LNHDA and CDR2 is SQIVND (reference sequence). CDR3 length: 16 amino acids. This CDR3 is CASRGGRTDVWQPQHF. The CDR3 DNA is TGTGCCAGTAGGGGGGGGCGGACGGATGTCTGGCAGCCCCAGCATTTT.

This clonotype was observed a handful of times. The chain is built from TRBV6-4 and TRBJ2-1; TRBD2 is a possible D gene (6 bases). Per germline, CDR1 MRHNA and CDR2 SNTAGT. The CDR3 is made up of 15 amino acids. Trimming cost V 3 bases and J 4 bases, with 13 bases left between them. CDR3 bases: TGTGCCAGCAGTGAAGGAGCGGGTGATTACAATGAGCAGTTCTTC. As protein: CASSEGAGDYNEQFF.